The 2 T cell receptor beta chains below come from one sample, sequenced in a study of CD8 T cells in ankylosing spondylitis. TCRdb fed the 5' RACE reads into MiXCR, producing one record per CDR3 protein. The repertoire holds more than 250,000 distinct CDR3 sequences, with around 10% as singletons. The sample taken for sequencing was blood, either unsorted or a sorted T cell fraction (not recorded which). The origin of the receptors is a female donor with ankylosing spondylitis or in good health (not recorded which).

This clonotype showed up many times. The V call is TRBV20-1, the J call TRBJ2-7, with 13 nucleotides matching TRBD2. The CDR3 is made up of 16 amino acids. V shed 5 bases and J 3 bases; nucleotides not matched to a gene: 10. Germline V gene sequence: CDR1 DFQATT, CDR2 SNEGSKA (reference sequence). The CDR3 reads CSAYKGLAGRFYEQYF. For the CDR3, the DNA is TGCAGTGCTTATAAGGGACTAGCGGGGAGATTCTACGAGCAGTACTTC.

This clonotype was detected many times. This rearrangement joins TRBV3-1 to TRBJ2-1; D gene uncertain. The length of the CDR3 is 13 residues. V lost 3 bases, J lost 6 bases, and 9 bases lay in between. CDR1 and CDR2 from the germline V gene are LGHDT and YNNKEL (reference sequence). This CDR3 is CASSHVAGNEQFF. The DNA of the CDR3 is TGTGCCAGCAGCCACGTAGCAGGCAATGAGCAGTTCTTC.